These T cell receptor beta chains were read from a single sample in a study of cytomegalovirus exposure and HLA in healthy donors. The repertoire was sequenced with immunoSEQ multiplex PCR; TCRdb's copy has only in-frame clones and lacks some. Recorded here are 45,000 to 70,000 clones; the top ten clones represent 10% to 15%. The specimen was PBMCs. These receptor sequences come from a woman aged 25 to 39 in good health and CMV-seropositive. The CDR3 runs from the conserved cysteine through the conserved F or W. The order of the fields is V gene, CDR3 protein.

TRBV7-2 CASSAGNNQPQHF
TRBV7-6 CASSTRGKSYNEQFF
TRBV7-9 CASSPRTSGAYEQYF
TRBV29-1 CSVWTGGLEAFF
TRBV5-6 CASTPMGAGGEETQYF
TRBV7-2 CASSSLAVVGYEQFF
TRBV6-1 CATLRDLNEKLFF
TRBV19 CASSMGGFYGYTF
TRBV19 CASSLRRETAAGQPQHF
TRBV6-1 CASSGGRVQPQHF
TRBV23-1 CASRVGGGSYNEQFF
TRBV7-2 CASSLAGLADYEQYF
TRBV29-1 CSAGDGQETQYF
TRBV2 CASSLQGNQPQHF
TRBV6-5 CASSYGQDTQYF
TRBV6-1 CASSDRGGGNTEAFF
TRBV2 CASSGGRGNTEAFF
TRBV5-1 CASSEQGVGETQYF
TRBV9 CASSVHSGSGSTSAYEQYF
TRBV11-2 CASSFGLASTDTQYF
TRBV27 CASSPPSRGRGEQYF
TRBV4-1 CASSQGIQGANEKLFF
TRBV6-5 CASSYSSENEQYF
TRBV5-1 CASSLGQGSGEQYF
TRBV30 CAWSVLQTGDQYF
TRBV18 CASSRTPGTGNEKLFF
TRBV4-1 CASSQDLVYSNQPQHF
TRBV27 CASSFIGGGSGGVTDTQYF
TRBV11-2 CASSLGLGTEAFF
TRBV12-5 CASGFGDSSNEKLFF
TRBV30 CAWTPGGGSGYTF
TRBV6-5 CASNSSHTGGEQFF
TRBV7-9 CASSPGRGTDTQYF
TRBV11-2 CASSLLEGAGPHF
TRBV11-2 CASSLHYEARNTIYF
TRBV29-1 CSVVPTTAEAFF
TRBV29-1 CSVSGTSTAQPQHF
TRBV19 CAGRDSGRGTGELFF